This record covers a single T cell receptor (beta chain). The table came from immunoSEQ multiplex PCR; TCRdb's copy has only in-frame clones and leaves some out. The sample carries tens of thousands of clones, around 83% recorded once. The sample originates from a study of T cell responses to AZD1222 COVID-19 vaccine. V lost 6 bases and J 1 base, leaving 14 bases between the germline ends. CDR1 MNHEY and CDR2 SMNVEV come from the germline V gene (reference sequence). The CDR3 spans 15 residues. Sequences were derived from peripheral blood, sampled on day 0 of AZD1222 vaccination. This chain uses TRBV27 with TRBJ2-3; D may be TRBD1 (6 bases). The clonotype was recovered from an adult in good health. CDR3 protein: CASSYRVLGTDTQYF. CDR3 DNA sequence: TGTGCCAGCAGCTACAGGGTATTGGGCACAGATACGCAGTATTTT.